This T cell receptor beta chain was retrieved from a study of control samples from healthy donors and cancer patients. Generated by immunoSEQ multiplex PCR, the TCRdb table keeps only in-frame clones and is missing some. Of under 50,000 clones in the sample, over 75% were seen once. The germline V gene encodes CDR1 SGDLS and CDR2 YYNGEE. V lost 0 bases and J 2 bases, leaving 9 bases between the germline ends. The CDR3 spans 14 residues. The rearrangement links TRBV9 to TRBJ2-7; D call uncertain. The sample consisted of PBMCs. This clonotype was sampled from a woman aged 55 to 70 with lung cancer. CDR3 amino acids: CASSVGTQAYEQYF. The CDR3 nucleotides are TGTGCCAGCAGCGTAGGGACCCAAGCCTACGAGCAGTACTTC.